This T cell receptor beta chain was sequenced for a study of T cell responses to AZD1222 COVID-19 vaccine. The study's findings and limits: Donors in the cohort were predominantly white British and more often female, and clonal diversity was possibly underestimated. Within unmutated variant regions lay the reported targets of nearly half of spike-specific TCRs. Seropositivity was recorded at baseline in only 6 or 7 AZD1222 recipients. Repertoire collection took place solely once the T cell response had peaked.

As concerns this clone: The target antigen is unknown.

Clones were read by immunoSEQ multiplex PCR, and TCRdb kept only the in-frame ones, dropping some. The sample carries 130,000 to 150,000 clones, approximately 91% recorded once. V dropped 3 bases and J dropped 4 bases, with 9 bases sitting between them. This CDR3 region has 14 residues. Germline V lookup: CDR1 KGHDR, CDR2 SFDVKD. The sequence came from an adult who received the AZD1222 COVID-19 vaccine. The gene calls are TRBV24-1 and TRBJ1-5, with D possibly TRBD1 on 5 matching bases. The specimen was peripheral blood, collected 28 days after the second AZD1222 dose. This chain's CDR3 is CATSDATVNQPQHF. CDR3 bases: TGTGCCACCAGTGATGCGACAGTGAATCAGCCCCAGCATTTT.